A single sample gave rise to the 14 T cell receptor beta chains below, sequenced in a study of blood T cells in healthy people across ages. A second about 6 to 11 cycle PCR used barcoded and J-beta primers. TCRdb redid the calling of the 5' RACE reads with MiXCR, one entry per CDR3 protein. The table has about 930,000 distinct CDR3 sequences, roughly 28% seen once. These sequences were also reported in another study, on T cells of mothers and their children.

The specimen sequenced was blood. The origin of the receptors is a woman between 40 and 55 years old in good health.

The chain has TRBV27 and TRBJ1-5; D is unclear. The CDR3 runs 17 residues. The ends were cut back, 1 base at V and 0 bases at J, with 13 bases in the middle. The germline V gene encodes CDR1 MNHEY and CDR2 SMNVEV (reference sequence). CDR3 residues: CASSLFRDSYSNQPQHF. CDR3 bases: TGTGCCAGCAGTTTATTTCGAGATTCTTATAGCAATCAGCCCCAGCATTTT.

The chain couples TRBV20-1 to TRBJ1-1, with D possibly matching TRBD1 (5 bases). Germline CDR1 and CDR2: DFQATT and SNEGSKA (reference sequence). The length of the CDR3 is 15 residues. Trimming shortened V by 0 bases and J by 3 bases, and 14 bases separated the two germline ends. The CDR3, as DNA: TGCAGTGCTAGAGATTGGCGGGGGATGGACACTGAAGCTTTCTTT. Translated: CSARDWRGMDTEAFF.

This chain uses TRBV7-2 with TRBJ2-3; possibly TRBD2 for D (6 bases). Germline loops: CDR1 SGHTA, CDR2 FQGNSA. The germline V and J ends were trimmed by 0 bases and 0 bases, with 16 bases remaining between them. The CDR3 loop spans 18 amino acids. CDR3 bases: TGTGCCAGCAGCTTAGCGCGGGTAGCGGAGGCTAGCACAGATACGCAGTATTTT. Translating gives CASSLARVAEASTDTQYF.

This clonotype was observed once. The chain uses TRBV27 and TRBJ1-4; 11 positions match TRBD1. This CDR3 is 17 amino acids long. The germline V gene encodes CDR1 MNHEY and CDR2 SMNVEV (reference sequence). Losses at the gene ends were 5 bases for V and 4 bases for J; bases not matched to a gene: 9. Here the CDR3 DNA reads TGTGCCAGCAGTCAAGGACAGGGGGCAGTTAGTAATGAAAAACTGTTTTTT. It encodes CASSQGQGAVSNEKLFF.

The V and J genes are TRBV3-1 and TRBJ2-1; 7 positions agree with TRBD2. This CDR3 contains 18 residues. V was pared by 3 bases and J by 0 bases, with 11 bases of the junction left unmatched. Germline loops: CDR1 LGHDT, CDR2 YNNKEL (reference sequence). The CDR3 spells CASSHGTNGASSYNEQFF. The CDR3 nucleotides read TGTGCCAGCAGCCATGGGACTAACGGGGCGAGCTCCTACAATGAGCAGTTCTTC.

This clonotype has ten or more counts. The chain recombines TRBV12-3 or TRBV12-4 with TRBJ2-3, with 10 bases that match TRBD2. The V gene end was trimmed by 7 bases and the J gene end by 4 bases; junction bases not matched to a gene: 8. The CDR3 covers 15 residues. CDR3 bases: TGTGCCAGCATTCCTAGCGGGGGTTCCTCAGATACGCAGTATTTT. This translates into CASIPSGGSSDTQYF.

To note about this clonotype: A much larger clonotype is one base distant, so this may be a read error. The chain is built from TRBV7-2 and TRBJ2-1, with D tentatively TRBD2 (6 bases). Germline V gene data show CDR1 as SGHTA and CDR2 as FQGNSA. Trimming took 7 bases from V and 10 from J, leaving 20 bases between them. The CDR3 is 14 residues long. CDR3: CASKWMDSAGEQFF. CDR3 bases: TGTGCCAGCAAGTGGATGGACTCGGCGGGGGAGCAGTTCTTC.

This clonotype was found many times. This sequence joins TRBV27 and TRBJ2-5; no firm D call. The tail of the sequence fits TRBJ2-7 better, so the J call may be wrong. The CDR3 contains 15 residues. Germline CDR1 MNHEY, CDR2 SMNVEV (reference sequence). The DNA for the CDR3 is TGTGCCAGCAGTTTATGGGGATATCGGCCTGACGAGCAGTACTTC. It codes for CASSLWGYRPDEQYF.

As concerns this clonotype: Since a much larger clone is just one base distant, this may be a read error. The chain combines TRBV4-3 with TRBJ1-5; D is unresolved. The CDR3 is 15 residues long. Looked up from germline, CDR1 is LGHNA and CDR2 is YSLEER. V lost 0 bases and J lost 1, with 7 bases in between. The CDR3: CASSQDLRSNQPQHF. The DNA of the CDR3 is TGCGCCAGCAGCCAAGATCTCAGGAGCAATCAGCCCCAGCATTTT.

This clonotype was seen ten or more times. The DNA is omitted, as the CDR3 cannot be located on it reliably, and the CDR3 follows TCRdb's listing. The gene calls are TRBV12-3 or TRBV12-4 and TRBJ2-7; TRBD2 is taken as the D call from the table, unchecked against the DNA. The CDR3 is 15 amino acids in total, end residues counted. CDR3 amino acids: CASSFLAVRDYEQYF.

The chain couples TRBV5-5 to TRBJ2-3, with 7 bases matching TRBD1. Trimming removed 9 bases from V and 0 bases from J; junction bases left unmatched: 13. Germline lookup yields CDR1 SGHKS and CDR2 YYEKEE (reference sequence). The CDR3 length is 16 residues. The CDR3 DNA follows: TGTGCCACCCACCTCGGGGAACAGGGGAGCACAGATACGCAGTATTTT. It is translated as CATHLGEQGSTDTQYF.

This clonotype has ten or more counts. The chain has TRBV20-1 and TRBJ2-5; 10 bases are a match to TRBD2. Germline CDR1 DFQATT, CDR2 SNEGSKA (reference sequence). This CDR3 contains 15 residues. The trim removed 3 bases at V and 1 base at J, leaving 5 bases unmatched. In DNA, the CDR3 is TGCAGTGCTAGCCCACTAGCGGGGACCCAAGAGACCCAGTACTTC. This sequence encodes CSASPLAGTQETQYF.

The V call is TRBV5-1, the J call TRBJ1-1; a possible D gene is TRBD1 (5 bases). CDR1 is SGHRS, CDR2 YFSETQ, per germline. This CDR3 spans 13 amino acids. The ends were cut back, 1 base at V and 5 bases at J, with 9 bases in the middle. The CDR3 sequence is CASSLITGTEAFF. CDR3 sequence (DNA): TGCGCCAGCAGCTTGATAACAGGTACTGAAGCTTTCTTT.

This clonotype occurred many times. V and J are TRBV10-3 and TRBJ1-2; D unclear. Germline CDR1 is ENHRY and CDR2 is SYGVKD. Trimming took off 4 bases at V and 3 bases at J, with 9 bases between the two ends. The CDR3 has 13 amino acids. The CDR3 bases are TGTGCCATCAGTGGGACCGCATACTATGGCTACACCTTC. Protein product: CAISGTAYYGYTF.